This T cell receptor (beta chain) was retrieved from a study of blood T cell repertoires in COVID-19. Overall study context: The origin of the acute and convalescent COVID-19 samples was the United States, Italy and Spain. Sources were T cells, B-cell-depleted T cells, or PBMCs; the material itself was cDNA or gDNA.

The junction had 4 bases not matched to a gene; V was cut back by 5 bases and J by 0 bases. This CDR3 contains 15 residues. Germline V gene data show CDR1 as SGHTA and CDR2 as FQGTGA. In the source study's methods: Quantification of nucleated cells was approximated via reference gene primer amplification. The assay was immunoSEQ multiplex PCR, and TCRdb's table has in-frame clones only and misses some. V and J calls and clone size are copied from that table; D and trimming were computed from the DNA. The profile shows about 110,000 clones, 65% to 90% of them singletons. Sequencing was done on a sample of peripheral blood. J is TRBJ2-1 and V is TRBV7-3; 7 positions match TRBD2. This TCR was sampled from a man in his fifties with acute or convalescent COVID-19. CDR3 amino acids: CASSQSGTSYNEQFF. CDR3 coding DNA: TGTGCCAGCAGCCAAAGCGGGACCTCCTACAATGAGCAGTTCTTC.